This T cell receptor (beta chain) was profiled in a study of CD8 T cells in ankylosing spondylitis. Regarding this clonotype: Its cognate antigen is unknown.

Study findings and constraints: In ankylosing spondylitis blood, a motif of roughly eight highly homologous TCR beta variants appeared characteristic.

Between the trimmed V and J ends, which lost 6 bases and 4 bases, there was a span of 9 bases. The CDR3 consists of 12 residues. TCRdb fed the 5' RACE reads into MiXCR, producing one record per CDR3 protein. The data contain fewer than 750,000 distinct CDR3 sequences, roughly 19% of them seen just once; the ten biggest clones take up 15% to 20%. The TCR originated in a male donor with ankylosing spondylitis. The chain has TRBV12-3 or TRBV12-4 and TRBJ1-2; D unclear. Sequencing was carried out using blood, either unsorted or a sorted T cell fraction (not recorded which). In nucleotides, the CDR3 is TGTGCCAGCAGACGGGGAAGCTATGGCTACACCTTC. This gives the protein CASRRGSYGYTF.